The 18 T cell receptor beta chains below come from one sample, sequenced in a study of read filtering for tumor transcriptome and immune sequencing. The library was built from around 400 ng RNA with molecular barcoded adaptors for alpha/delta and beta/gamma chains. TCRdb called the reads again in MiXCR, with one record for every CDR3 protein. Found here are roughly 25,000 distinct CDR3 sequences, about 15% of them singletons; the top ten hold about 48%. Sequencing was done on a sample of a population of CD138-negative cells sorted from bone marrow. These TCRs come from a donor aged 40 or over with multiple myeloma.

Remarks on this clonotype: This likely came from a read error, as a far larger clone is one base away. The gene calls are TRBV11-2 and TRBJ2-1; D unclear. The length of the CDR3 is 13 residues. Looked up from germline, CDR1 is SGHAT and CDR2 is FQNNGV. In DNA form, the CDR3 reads TGTGCCAGCAGCGCGTCTAGTATCCACGAGCAGTCCTTC. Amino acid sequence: CASSASSIHEQSF.

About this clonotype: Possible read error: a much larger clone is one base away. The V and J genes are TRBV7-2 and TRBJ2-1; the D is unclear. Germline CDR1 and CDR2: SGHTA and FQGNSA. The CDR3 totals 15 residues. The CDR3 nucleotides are TGTGCCAGCAGCTTAGAACTGCTCTCCTACAATGGGCAGTTCTTC. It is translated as CASSLELLSYNGQFF.

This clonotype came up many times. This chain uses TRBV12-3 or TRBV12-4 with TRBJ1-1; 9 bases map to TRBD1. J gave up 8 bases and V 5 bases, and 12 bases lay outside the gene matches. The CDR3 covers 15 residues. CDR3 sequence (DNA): TGTGCCAGCAGTCGGACAGGGGTTTGGAATAAAGAAGCTTTCTTT. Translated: CASSRTGVWNKEAFF.

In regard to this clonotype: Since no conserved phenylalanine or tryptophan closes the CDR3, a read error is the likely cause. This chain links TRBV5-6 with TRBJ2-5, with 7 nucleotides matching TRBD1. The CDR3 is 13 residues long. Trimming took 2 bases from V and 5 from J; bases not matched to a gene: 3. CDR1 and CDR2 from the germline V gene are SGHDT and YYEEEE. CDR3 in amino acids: CASSFGQVETQYS. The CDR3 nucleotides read TGTGCCAGCAGCTTCGGACAGGTTGAGACCCAGTACTCC.

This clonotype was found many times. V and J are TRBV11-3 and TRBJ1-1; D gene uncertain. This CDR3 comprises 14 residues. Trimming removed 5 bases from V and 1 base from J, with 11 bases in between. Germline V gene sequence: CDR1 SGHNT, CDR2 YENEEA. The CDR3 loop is CASSPGRANTEAFF. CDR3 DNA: TGTGCCAGCAGCCCGGGTAGGGCGAACACTGAAGCTTTCTTT.

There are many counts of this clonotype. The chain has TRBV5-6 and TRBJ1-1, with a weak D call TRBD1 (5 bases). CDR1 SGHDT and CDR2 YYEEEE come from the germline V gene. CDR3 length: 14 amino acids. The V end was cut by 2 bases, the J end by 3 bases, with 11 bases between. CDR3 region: CASSLDSAYTEAFF. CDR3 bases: TGTGCCAGCAGCTTAGACAGCGCTTACACTGAAGCTTTCTTT.

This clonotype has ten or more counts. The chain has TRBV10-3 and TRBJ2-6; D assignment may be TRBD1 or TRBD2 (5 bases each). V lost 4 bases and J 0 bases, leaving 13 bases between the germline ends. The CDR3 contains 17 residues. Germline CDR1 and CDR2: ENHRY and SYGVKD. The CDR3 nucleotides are TGTGCCATCAGTGGTGGGGATGGGGGCTCTGGGGCCAACGTCCTGACTTTC. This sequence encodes CAISGGDGGSGANVLTF.

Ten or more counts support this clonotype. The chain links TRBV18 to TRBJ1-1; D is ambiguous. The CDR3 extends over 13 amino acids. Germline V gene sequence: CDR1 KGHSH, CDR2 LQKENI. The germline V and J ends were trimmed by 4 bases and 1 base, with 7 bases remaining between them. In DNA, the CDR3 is TGTGCCAGCTCACGGAATTGGAACACTGAAGCTTTCTTT. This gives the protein CASSRNWNTEAFF.

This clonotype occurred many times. The CDR3 region is CSAPPRGYGYTF. Here the CDR3 DNA reads TGCAGTGCTCCCCCCCGGGGCTATGGCTACACCTTC. The chain combines TRBV20-1 with TRBJ1-2, with D hard to call. The CDR3 runs 12 residues. V lost 5 bases to trimming and J lost 4 bases, with 11 bases between them. The germline V gene encodes CDR1 DFQATT and CDR2 SNEGSKA (reference sequence).

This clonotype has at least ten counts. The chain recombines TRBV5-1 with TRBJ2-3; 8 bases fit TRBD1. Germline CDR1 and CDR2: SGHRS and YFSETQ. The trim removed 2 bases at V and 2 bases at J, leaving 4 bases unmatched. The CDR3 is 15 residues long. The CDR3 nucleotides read TGCGCCAGCAGCTTCGACAGGGGAAACACAGATACGCAGTATTTT. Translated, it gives CASSFDRGNTDTQYF. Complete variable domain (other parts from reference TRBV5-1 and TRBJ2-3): KAGVTQTPRYLIKTRGQQVTLSCSPISGHRSVSWYQQTPGQGLQFLFEYFSETQRNKGNFPGRFSGRQFSNSRSEMNVSTLELGDSALYLCASSFDRGNTDTQYFGPGTRLTVL.

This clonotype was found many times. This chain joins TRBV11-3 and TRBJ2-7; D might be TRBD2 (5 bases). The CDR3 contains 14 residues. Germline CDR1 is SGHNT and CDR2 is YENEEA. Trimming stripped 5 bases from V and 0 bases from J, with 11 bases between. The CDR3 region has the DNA TGTGCCAGCAGCCCGACGGGGAGCTCCTACGAGCAGTACTTC. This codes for CASSPTGSSYEQYF.

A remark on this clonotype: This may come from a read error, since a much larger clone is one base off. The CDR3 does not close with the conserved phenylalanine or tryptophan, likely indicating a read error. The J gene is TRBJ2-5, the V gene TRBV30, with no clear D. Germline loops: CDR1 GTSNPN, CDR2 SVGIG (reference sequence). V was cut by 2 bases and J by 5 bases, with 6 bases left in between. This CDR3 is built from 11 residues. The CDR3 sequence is CAWSSPETQYS. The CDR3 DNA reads TGTGCCTGGAGTAGCCCCGAGACCCAGTACTCC.

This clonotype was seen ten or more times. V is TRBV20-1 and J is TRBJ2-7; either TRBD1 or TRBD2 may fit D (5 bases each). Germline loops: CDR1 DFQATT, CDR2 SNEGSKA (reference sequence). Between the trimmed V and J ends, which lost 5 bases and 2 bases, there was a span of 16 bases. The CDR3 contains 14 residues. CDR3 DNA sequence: TGCAGTGCTTATACCGGGACGGTAACCTACGAGCAGTACTTC. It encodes CSAYTGTVTYEQYF.

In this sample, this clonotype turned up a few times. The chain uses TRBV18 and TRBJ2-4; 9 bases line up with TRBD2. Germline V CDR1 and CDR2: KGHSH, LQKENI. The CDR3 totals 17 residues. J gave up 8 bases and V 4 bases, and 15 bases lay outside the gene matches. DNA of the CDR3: TGTGCCAGCTCACGCGGGGCAGTAGCGGGAGATTTAGACATTCAGTACTTC. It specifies CASSRGAVAGDLDIQYF.

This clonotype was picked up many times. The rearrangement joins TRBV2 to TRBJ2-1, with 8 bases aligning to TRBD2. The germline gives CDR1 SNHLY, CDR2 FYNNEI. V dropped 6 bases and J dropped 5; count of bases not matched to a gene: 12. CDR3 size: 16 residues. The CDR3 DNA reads TGTGCCAGCAGACAAGTAGCGGGAACCCACAACAATGAGCAGTTCTTC. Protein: CASRQVAGTHNNEQFF.

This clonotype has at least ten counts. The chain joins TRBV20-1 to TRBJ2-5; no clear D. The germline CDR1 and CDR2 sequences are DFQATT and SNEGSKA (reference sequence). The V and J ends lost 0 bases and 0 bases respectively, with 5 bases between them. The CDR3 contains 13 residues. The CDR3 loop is CSARDENQETQYF. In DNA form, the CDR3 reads TGCAGTGCTAGAGATGAAAACCAAGAGACCCAGTACTTC.

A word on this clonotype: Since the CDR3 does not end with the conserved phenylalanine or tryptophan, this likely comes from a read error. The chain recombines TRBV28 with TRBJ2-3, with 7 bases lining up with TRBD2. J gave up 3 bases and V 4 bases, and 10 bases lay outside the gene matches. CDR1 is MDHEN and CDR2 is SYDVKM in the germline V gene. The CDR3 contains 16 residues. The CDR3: CASSYQEGRDTDTQYL. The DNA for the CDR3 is TGTGCCAGCAGTTACCAGGAGGGGAGGGATACAGATACGCAGTATCTC.

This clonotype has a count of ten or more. The CDR3 spells CSARDGGRLEQFF. CDR3 in DNA: TGCAGTGCTAGAGACGGCGGGAGGCTTGAGCAGTTCTTC. The chain is built from TRBV20-1 and TRBJ2-1, with TRBD2 matching 8 bases. The J segment lost 9 bases and the V segment lost 0 bases, leaving 4 bases of the junction unmatched. CDR1 is DFQATT and CDR2 is SNEGSKA in the germline V gene (reference sequence). This CDR3 has 13 amino acids.